The 15 T cell receptor beta chains reported below all come from one sample, sequenced in a study of blood T cell repertoires in COVID-19. Using immunoSEQ multiplex PCR, the repertoire was profiled, and TCRdb retains in-frame clones only, with some absent. Here the sample spans hundreds of thousands of clones, about 88% being singletons. The sequenced sample consisted of PBMCs or T cells enriched from blood (not recorded which). These receptors were obtained from a man aged 25-45 years with acute COVID-19.

CDR3: CASSSWAREGEAFF. CDR3 coding DNA: TGTGCCAGCAGCTCGTGGGCCAGGGAGGGGGAAGCTTTCTTT. V is TRBV11-2 and J is TRBJ1-1, with D perhaps matching TRBD1 (5 bases). CDR3 size: 14 residues. V gave up 4 bases and J gave up 8 bases, with 17 bases separating them. Per germline, CDR1 SGHAT and CDR2 FQNNGV. The variable domain in full, completed from reference TRBV11-2 and TRBJ1-1, reads EAGVAQSPRYKIIEKRQSVAFWCNPISGHATLYWYQQILGQGPKLLIQFQNNGVVDDSQLPKDRFSAERLKGVDSTLKIQPAKLEDSAVYLCASSSWAREGEAFFGQGTRLTVV.

V and J are TRBV7-8 and TRBJ2-5, with D maybe TRBD1 (5 bases). V was shortened by 0 bases and J by 5 bases, with 13 bases between the two germline ends. Germline V gene sequence: CDR1 SGHVS, CDR2 FQNEAQ. The CDR3 is made up of 15 amino acids. CDR3 region: CASSLAVTGRETQYF. In DNA form, the CDR3 reads TGTGCCAGCAGCTTAGCGGTCACAGGACGGGAGACCCAGTACTTC. Variable domain in full (rest from reference TRBV7-8 and TRBJ2-5): GAGVSQSPRYKVAKRGQDVALRCDPISGHVSLFWYQQALGQGPEFLTYFQNEAQLDKSGLPSDRFFAERPEGSVSTLKIQRTQQEDSAVYLCASSLAVTGRETQYFGPGTRLLVL.

The chain couples TRBV11-2 to TRBJ1-4; D is uncertain. V was pared by 5 bases and J by 5 bases, with 15 bases between. The CDR3 contains 15 residues. The germline gives CDR1 SGHAT, CDR2 FQNNGV. CDR3 coding DNA: TGTGCCAGCAGCCGCGGAGGGCAGTTCAATGAAAAACTGTTTTTT. It is translated as CASSRGGQFNEKLFF.

The rearrangement joins TRBV5-1 to TRBJ2-3; tentatively, D is TRBD1 (6 bases). Germline CDR1 SGHRS, CDR2 YFSETQ. CDR3 length: 15 amino acids. Trimming removed 4 bases from V and 3 bases from J, with 15 bases in between. The CDR3 is CASSLQGHPTDTQYF. In nucleotides, the CDR3 is TGCGCCAGCAGCCTACAGGGTCACCCTACAGATACGCAGTATTTT.

The genes are TRBV5-1 and TRBJ1-1; TRBD1 aligns across 7 bases. The CDR3 sequence is 14 residues long. The germline CDR1 and CDR2 sequences are SGHRS and YFSETQ. V was pared by 7 bases and J by 3 bases, with 9 bases of the junction left unmatched. CDR3 bases: TGCGCCAGCCGGGGTGGGACAGACGACACTGAAGCTTTCTTT. As protein: CASRGGTDDTEAFF.

J is TRBJ1-5 and V is TRBV18; possibly TRBD1 for D (5 bases). V gave up 4 bases and J gave up 4 bases, with 8 bases separating them. Germline V lookup: CDR1 KGHSH, CDR2 LQKENI. The CDR3 consists of 13 residues. Written as DNA, the CDR3 is TGTGCCAGCTCACAGACAGCTAATCAGCCCCAGCATTTT. Translation: CASSQTANQPQHF. Drawing the rest from reference TRBV18 and TRBJ1-5, the complete variable domain is NAGVMQNPRHLVRRRGQEARLRCSPMKGHSHVYWYRQLPEEGLKFMVYLQKENIIDESGMPKERFSAEFPKEGPSILRIQQVVRGDSAAYFCASSQTANQPQHFGDGTRLSIL.

The genes are TRBV28 and TRBJ2-4; D perhaps matches TRBD1 (6 bases). Trimming stripped 5 bases from V and 6 bases from J, with 20 bases between. The V gene's germline CDR1 is MDHEN and CDR2 SYDVKM. This CDR3 comprises 16 residues. This CDR3 is CASSPFTGPPLNIQYF. The CDR3 nucleotides read TGTGCCAGCAGTCCGTTTACAGGGCCTCCTTTAAACATTCAGTACTTC.

To note about this clone: Other DNA sequences of this sample code for an identical CDR3. The chain links TRBV25-1 to TRBJ1-5; 8 bases map to TRBD1. The CDR3 has 14 residues. V was pared by 4 bases and J by 4 bases, with 3 bases of the junction left unmatched. Germline assignment: CDR1 MGHDK and CDR2 SYGVNS. CDR3 DNA sequence: TGTGCCAGCAGTGGAACAGGGGGGAATCAGCCCCAGCATTTT. This codes for CASSGTGGNQPQHF.

The chain links TRBV12-3 or TRBV12-4 to TRBJ1-2; TRBD1 is a possible D gene (5 bases). There are 13 residues in the CDR3. V was shortened by 3 bases and J by 6 bases, with 11 bases between the two germline ends. The CDR3 loop reads CASSFGAVNGYTF. Here the CDR3 DNA reads TGTGCCAGCAGTTTTGGGGCAGTAAATGGCTACACCTTC.

The DNA of the CDR3 is TGTGCCACCAGTGATCCGGGACAGGGAGGCTATGGCTACACCTTC. Amino acid sequence: CATSDPGQGGYGYTF. The J gene is TRBJ1-2, the V gene TRBV24-1; 9 nucleotides line up with TRBD1. CDR3 length: 15 amino acids. Germline V gene sequence: CDR1 KGHDR, CDR2 SFDVKD. After removal of 3 bases from V and 4 bases from J, the junction contained 5 bases not matched to a gene.

This chain uses TRBV6-5 with TRBJ2-1; TRBD1 might be the D (5 bases). Germline V gene lookup returns CDR1 MNHEY and CDR2 SVGAGI. The CDR3 runs 14 residues. V lost 5 bases to trimming and J lost 0 bases, with 8 bases between them. The CDR3 coding sequence is TGTGCCAGCAGTCGACAGTACTCCTACAATGAGCAGTTCTTC. It specifies CASSRQYSYNEQFF.

This clone was picked up a small number of times. The chain couples TRBV18 to TRBJ1-1; D is possibly TRBD1 (6 bases). There are 13 residues in the CDR3. Germline V gene lookup returns CDR1 KGHSH and CDR2 LQKENI. The V and J ends lost 7 bases and 11 bases respectively, with 20 bases between them. The CDR3, as DNA: TGTGCCAGCTTCGGGGAAGGGGGAATGTGGGCTTTCTTT. The encoded protein is CASFGEGGMWAFF.

This clone was counted between two and nine times. The chain combines TRBV27 with TRBJ2-7; D remains ambiguous. The CDR3 runs to 12 residues. V shed 8 bases and J shed 5 bases, with 13 bases lying between them. Germline assignment: CDR1 MNHEY and CDR2 SMNVEV (reference sequence). CDR3 nucleotide sequence: TGTGCCAGCTGTTGGGCTGTGGACGAGCAGTACGTC. It is translated as CASCWAVDEQYV.

The chain links TRBV27 to TRBJ2-7; 12 bases fit TRBD1. CDR1 MNHEY and CDR2 SMNVEV come from the germline V gene (reference sequence). The V and J ends lost 5 bases and 8 bases, in that order; junction bases with no gene match: 4. The CDR3 is 13 amino acids. CDR3 sequence reads: CASSPGTGGQQYV. The CDR3 region has the DNA TGTGCCAGCAGTCCGGGGACAGGGGGCCAGCAGTACGTC.

The chain carries TRBV6-5 and TRBJ2-1, with 7 nucleotides matching TRBD2. This CDR3 comprises 14 residues. Unmatched junction bases numbered 5, after V lost 5 bases and J lost 4 bases. Germline-derived CDR1 and CDR2 are MNHEY and SVGAGI. The CDR3 DNA reads as TGTGCCAGCAGTATACCGGGGGGATACAATGAGCAGTTCTTC. This translates into CASSIPGGYNEQFF.